Below, 9 T cell receptor beta chains from the same sample are listed, as sequenced in a study of CD8 T cells in ankylosing spondylitis. TCRdb re-analysed the 5' RACE reads in MiXCR, keeping a single row per CDR3 protein. The table shows 130,000 or so distinct CDR3 sequences, with around 7% occurring only once. The sequencing sample was made of blood, either unsorted or a sorted T cell fraction (not recorded which). The receptors stem from a male donor with ankylosing spondylitis or in good health (not recorded which).

This clonotype has at least ten counts. CDR3 coding DNA: TGTGCCAGCAGCACCTACAACGGACTAGCGGAAACAGATACGCAGTATTTT. As protein: CASSTYNGLAETDTQYF. The chain joins TRBV7-2 to TRBJ2-3, with 10 nucleotides matching TRBD2. Germline trimming cut 5 bases from V and 3 bases from J; bases unmatched to any gene: 11. Germline assignment: CDR1 SGHTA and CDR2 FQGNSA. This CDR3 is built from 17 residues.

This clonotype has at least ten counts. V gene TRBV6-1 combines with J gene TRBJ1-2, with D perhaps matching TRBD1 (6 bases). Trimming stripped 6 bases from V and 10 bases from J, with 21 bases between. This CDR3 comprises 14 residues. Per the germline V gene, CDR1 is MNHNS and CDR2 is SASEGT. CDR3: CASRPGQNIWDYTF. Here the CDR3 DNA reads TGTGCCAGCAGACCCGGACAGAACATATGGGACTACACCTTC.

This clonotype was seen at least ten times. V gene TRBV5-1 combines with J gene TRBJ1-1, with 7 positions matching TRBD1. Per germline, CDR1 SGHRS and CDR2 YFSETQ. The CDR3 length is 15 residues. V dropped 5 bases and J dropped 1; count of bases not matched to a gene: 8. The DNA of the CDR3 is TGCGCCAGCAGAGCACAGGGGCCGGGGAACACTGAAGCTTTCTTT. Translating gives CASRAQGPGNTEAFF.

This clonotype appeared many times. The chain combines TRBV29-1 with TRBJ2-7, with 11 bases lining up with TRBD1. Germline lookup yields CDR1 SQVTM and CDR2 ANQGSEA. J lost 4 bases, V lost 6 bases, and 8 bases had no gene match. The length of the CDR3 is 14 residues. CDR3 residues: CSVPGQGAYYEQYF. DNA of the CDR3: TGCAGCGTCCCTGGACAGGGGGCTTATTACGAGCAGTACTTC.

This clonotype was counted at least ten times. The rearrangement joins TRBV20-1 to TRBJ1-4, with D maybe TRBD1 (6 bases). The V gene lost 3 bases and the J gene lost 7 bases, with 18 bases spanning the gap. Looked up from germline, CDR1 is DFQATT and CDR2 is SNEGSKA (reference sequence). The CDR3 extends over 15 amino acids. Here the CDR3 DNA reads TGCAGTGCTAGGCGGGAGGACAGAGAGCTTGAAAAACTGTTTTTT. Protein: CSARREDRELEKLFF.

This clonotype has at least ten counts. This rearrangement joins TRBV29-1 to TRBJ2-1; TRBD2 might be the D (6 bases). Germline lookup yields CDR1 SQVTM and CDR2 ANQGSEA. The CDR3 loop spans 12 amino acids. The chain's CDR3 is CSAGGTYNEQFF. The CDR3 DNA sequence: TGCAGTGCAGGCGGGACCTACAATGAGCAGTTCTTC.

This clonotype appeared many times. V gene TRBV7-2 combines with J gene TRBJ1-2; 10 nucleotides agree with TRBD1. This CDR3 is built from 16 residues. Germline CDR1 and CDR2: SGHTA and FQGNSA. Trimming cost V 4 bases and J 0 bases; bases outside gene matches: 5. CDR3 region: CASSSRTGGPNYGYTF. DNA of the CDR3: TGTGCCAGCAGCTCGAGGACAGGGGGTCCTAACTATGGCTACACCTTC.

This clonotype appeared many times. This sequence joins TRBV20-1 and TRBJ2-1; no firm D call. Per germline, CDR1 DFQATT and CDR2 SNEGSKA (reference sequence). This CDR3 spans 14 amino acids. Trimming shortened V by 2 bases and J by 4 bases, and 12 bases separated the two germline ends. CDR3 in amino acids: CSARRGATYNEQFF. CDR3 DNA sequence: TGCAGTGCTAGACGTGGCGCGACGTACAATGAGCAGTTCTTC.

This clonotype showed up many times. The rearrangement links TRBV20-1 to TRBJ2-2; D gene uncertain. Trimming removed 6 bases from V and 3 bases from J, with 11 bases in between. The germline gives CDR1 DFQATT, CDR2 SNEGSKA (reference sequence). The CDR3 has 13 residues. CDR3 DNA sequence: TGCAGTGCCCTCACCTTATACACCGGGGAGCTGTTTTTT. Amino acid sequence: CSALTLYTGELFF.